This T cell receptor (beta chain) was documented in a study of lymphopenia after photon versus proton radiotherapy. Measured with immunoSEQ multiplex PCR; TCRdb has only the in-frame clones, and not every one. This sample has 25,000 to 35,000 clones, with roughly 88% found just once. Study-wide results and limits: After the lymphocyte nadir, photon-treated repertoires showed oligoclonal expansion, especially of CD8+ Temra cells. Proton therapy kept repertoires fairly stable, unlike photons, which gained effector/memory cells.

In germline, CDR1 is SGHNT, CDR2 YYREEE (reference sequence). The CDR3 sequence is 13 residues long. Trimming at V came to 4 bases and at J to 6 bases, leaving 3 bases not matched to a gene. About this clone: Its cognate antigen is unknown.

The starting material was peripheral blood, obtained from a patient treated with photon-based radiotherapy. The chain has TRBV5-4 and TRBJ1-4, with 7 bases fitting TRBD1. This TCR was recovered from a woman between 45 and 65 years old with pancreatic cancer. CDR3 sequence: CASSPGTDEKLFF. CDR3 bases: TGTGCCAGCAGCCCCGGGACAGATGAAAAACTGTTTTTT.